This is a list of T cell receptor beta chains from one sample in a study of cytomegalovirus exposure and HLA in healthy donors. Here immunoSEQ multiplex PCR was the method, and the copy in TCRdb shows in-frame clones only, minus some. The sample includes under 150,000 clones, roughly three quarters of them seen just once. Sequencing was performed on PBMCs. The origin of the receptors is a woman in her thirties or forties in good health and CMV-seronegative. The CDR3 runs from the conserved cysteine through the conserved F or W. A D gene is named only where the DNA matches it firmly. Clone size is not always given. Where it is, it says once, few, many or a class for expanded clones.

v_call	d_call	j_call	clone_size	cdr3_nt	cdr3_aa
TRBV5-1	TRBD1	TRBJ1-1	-	TGCGCCAGCAGCTCCTCATTCGACAGGGGGCGACTTGAAGCTTTCTTT	CASSSSFDRGRLEAFF
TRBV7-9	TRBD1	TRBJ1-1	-	TGTGCCAGCAGCCCGGGGACAGGCACTGAAGCTTTCTTT	CASSPGTGTEAFF
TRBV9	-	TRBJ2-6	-	TGTGCCAGCAGCTTAACTATCTCTGGGGCCAACGTCCTGACTTTC	CASSLTISGANVLTF
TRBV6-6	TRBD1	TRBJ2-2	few	TGTGCCAGCAGTTACTCGACAGGGACAGGGGAGCTGTTTTTT	CASSYSTGTGELFF
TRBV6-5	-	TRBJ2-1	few	TGTGCCAGCAGTTATGGGGGGGCTATCTACAATGAGCAGTTCTTC	CASSYGGAIYNEQFF
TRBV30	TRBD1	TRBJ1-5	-	TGTGCCTGGAGTGTAACAGGGGGCGCAGGGCAGCCCCAGCATTTT	CAWSVTGGAGQPQHF
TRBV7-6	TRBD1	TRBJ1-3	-	TGTGCCAGCAGCTTAGGACAGGGATCCTCTGGAAACACCATATATTTT	CASSLGQGSSGNTIYF
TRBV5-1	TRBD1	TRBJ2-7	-	TGCGCCAGCAGACCTCGACAGGGGGCGACCTACGAGCAGTACTTC	CASRPRQGATYEQYF
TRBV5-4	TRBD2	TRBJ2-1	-	TGTGCCAGCAGCCAGGGACTAGTATCCTACAATGAGCAGTTCTTC	CASSQGLVSYNEQFF
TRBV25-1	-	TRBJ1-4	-	TGTGCCAGCAGTGATCCCAGGGGAGAAAAACTGTTTTTT	CASSDPRGEKLFF
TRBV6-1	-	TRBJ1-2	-	TGTGCCAGCAGCCAATTGGGGGGGGTCGAGTATGGCTACACCTTC	CASSQLGGVEYGYTF
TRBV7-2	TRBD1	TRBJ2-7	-	TGTGCCAGCAGCTCCCCGGGACAGACCTCCTACGAGCAGTACTTC	CASSSPGQTSYEQYF
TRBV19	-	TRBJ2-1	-	TGTGCCAGTAGGAAGGGAGACAATGAGCAGTTCTTC	CASRKGDNEQFF
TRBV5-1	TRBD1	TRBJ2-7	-	TGCGCCAGCAGCTTGGGGTACGGGACAGGGGGCTACGAGCAGTACTTC	CASSLGYGTGGYEQYF
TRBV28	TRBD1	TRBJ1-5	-	TGTGCCAGCAGTTCGCCGGGACAGGGTCATCAGCCCCAGCATTTT	CASSSPGQGHQPQHF
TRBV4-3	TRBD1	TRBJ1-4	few	TGCGCCAGCAGCCAAGACAGCGGACAGGGGTTCGAAAAACTGTTTTTT	CASSQDSGQGFEKLFF
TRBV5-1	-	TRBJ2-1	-	TGCGCCAGCAGCGACGACAGCAATGAGCAGTTCTTC	CASSDDSNEQFF
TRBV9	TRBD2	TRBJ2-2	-	TGTGCCAGCAGCGTCGGACTAGCGGGGGACCTGAACACCGGGGAGCTGTTTTTT	CASSVGLAGDLNTGELFF
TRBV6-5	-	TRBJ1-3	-	TGTGCCAGCAGTTCCACTCCCCGAGCCCGGGTATATTTT	CASSSTPRARVYF